This TCR beta chain was sequenced during a study of blood T cell repertoires in COVID-19. Overall study context: The United States, Italy and Spain supplied acute and convalescent COVID-19 samples. T cells, B-cell-depleted T cells, or PBMCs provided the cDNA or gDNA that served as material.

The CDR3 runs to 15 residues. Per the germline V gene, CDR1 is SEHNR and CDR2 is FQNEAQ (reference sequence). Trimming shortened V by 0 bases and J by 8 bases, and 13 bases separated the two germline ends. In the authors' methods: The authors estimated nucleated cell counts from reference gene primer amplification. Assay used: immunoSEQ multiplex PCR; TCRdb lists only in-frame clones, some missing. V and J calls and clone size come straight from that table; D and trimming were deduced from the DNA. This repertoire shows 45,000 to 65,000 clones, around 84% found once; its top ten account for 10% to 15%.

The sample taken for sequencing was peripheral blood. The chain recombines TRBV7-9 with TRBJ1-4; weak D call: TRBD1 (5 bases). The receptor was derived from a woman older than 75 with acute or convalescent COVID-19. CDR3 DNA: TGTGCCAGCAGCTTAGCGGGGCAGGGAAGCGAAAAACTGTTTTTT. Protein product: CASSLAGQGSEKLFF.